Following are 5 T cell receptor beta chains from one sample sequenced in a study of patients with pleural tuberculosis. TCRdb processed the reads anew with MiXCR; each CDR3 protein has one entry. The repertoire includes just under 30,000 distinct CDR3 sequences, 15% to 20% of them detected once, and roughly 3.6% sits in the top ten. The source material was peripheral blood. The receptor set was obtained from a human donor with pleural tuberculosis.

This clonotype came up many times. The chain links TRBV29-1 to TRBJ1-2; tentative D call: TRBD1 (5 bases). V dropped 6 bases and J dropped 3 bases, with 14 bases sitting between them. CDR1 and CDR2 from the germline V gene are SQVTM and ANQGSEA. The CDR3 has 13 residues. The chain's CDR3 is CSVQRDGHYGYTF. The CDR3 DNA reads TGCAGCGTCCAGAGGGACGGACACTATGGCTACACCTTC.

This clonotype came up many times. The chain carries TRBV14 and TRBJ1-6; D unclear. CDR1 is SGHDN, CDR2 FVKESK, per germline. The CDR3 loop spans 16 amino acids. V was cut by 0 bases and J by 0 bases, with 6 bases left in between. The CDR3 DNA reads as TGTGCCAGCAGCCAAGATCAGAGCTCCTATAATTCACCCCTCCACTTT. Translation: CASSQDQSSYNSPLHF.

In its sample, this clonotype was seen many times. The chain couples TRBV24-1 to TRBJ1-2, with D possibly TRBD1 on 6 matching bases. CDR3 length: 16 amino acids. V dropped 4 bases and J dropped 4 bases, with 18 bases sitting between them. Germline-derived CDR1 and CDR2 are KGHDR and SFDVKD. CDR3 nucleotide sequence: TGTGCCACCAGTGACACCGATACAGGGCTCCCCTATGGCTACACCTTC. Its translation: CATSDTDTGLPYGYTF.

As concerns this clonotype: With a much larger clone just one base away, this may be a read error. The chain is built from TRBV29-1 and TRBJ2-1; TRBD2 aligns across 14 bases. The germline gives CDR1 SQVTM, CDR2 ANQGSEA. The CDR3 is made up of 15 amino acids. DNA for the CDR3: TGCGGCGTTGAGACTAGCGGGAGGGTGGGCAATGAGCAGTTCTTC. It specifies CGVETSGRVGNEQFF.

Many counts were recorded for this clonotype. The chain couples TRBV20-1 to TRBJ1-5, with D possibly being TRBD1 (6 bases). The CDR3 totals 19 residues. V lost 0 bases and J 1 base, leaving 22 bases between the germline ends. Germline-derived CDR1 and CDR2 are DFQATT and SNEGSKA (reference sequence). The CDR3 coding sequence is TGCAGTGCTAGAGATTCCGTTAGAGGGGGGCGGTGGAGCAATCAGCCCCAGCATTTT. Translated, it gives CSARDSVRGGRWSNQPQHF.